This T cell receptor (beta chain) was profiled in a study of T cells in Graves' hyperthyroidism and ophthalmopathy. Points from the study as a whole: Model predictions of ophthalmopathy came a median around 6.5 months before onset. Among thyroid clonotypes expanded above 0.001, most also appeared in blood.

This CDR3 is 13 amino acids long. Germline V CDR1 and CDR2: SGHDN, FVKESK. The ends were cut back, 6 bases at V and 2 bases at J, with 11 bases in the middle. Extraction of PBMCs used roughly 9.6 ml of fresh peripheral blood. Amplification of TCR beta CDR3 regions was performed using RNA transcripts as template. The TCR CDR3 first-round RT-PCR relied on the HTBI primer set. TCRdb reprocessed the multiplex PCR reads via MiXCR and lists one record per CDR3 protein. The profile shows hundreds of thousands of distinct CDR3 sequences, around 38% of them singletons. Many counts were recorded for this clonotype. Antigen: not known.

The gene calls are TRBV14 and TRBJ2-7; TRBD1 is a possible D gene (5 bases). Sequences were obtained from blood. The TCR sequence derives from a man younger than 35 with Graves' hyperthyroidism. CDR3 amino acids: CASSPRAAYEQYF. CDR3 nucleotide sequence: TGTGCCAGCAGTCCCAGGGCGGCCTACGAGCAGTACTTC.